This is a list of T cell receptor beta chains from one sample in a study of vaccination and CD4 T cells after COVID-19. MiXCR, run by TCRdb on the PCR reads, gives a single entry per CDR3 protein. The sample carries approximately 13,000 distinct CDR3 sequences, just under 80% recorded once. Their recognized antigens are unknown. The sequencing sample was made of CD4+ T cells from blood, cultured in vitro. The receptors were gathered from a human donor who had recovered from COVID-19. Each CDR3 is given without its conserved first and last residue. Each record gives: J gene, V gene, CDR3 protein.

j_gene: TRBJ1-6
v_gene: TRBV20-1
CDR3aa: SARRQVGSYNSPLH

j_gene: TRBJ1-2
v_gene: TRBV12-3/TRBV12-4
CDR3aa: ASRQGANGYT

j_gene: TRBJ1-5
v_gene: TRBV28
CDR3aa: ASSPDRRRKPQH

j_gene: TRBJ2-5
v_gene: TRBV20-1
CDR3aa: SARDRGRAIETQY

j_gene: TRBJ2-7
v_gene: TRBV24-1
CDR3aa: ATSDQSGTGAYEQY

j_gene: TRBJ2-6
v_gene: TRBV10-1
CDR3aa: ARVNRVSGANVLT

j_gene: TRBJ2-3
v_gene: TRBV7-2
CDR3aa: ASSTYLDTQY

j_gene: TRBJ2-5
v_gene: TRBV5-6
CDR3aa: ASSLERVGQETQY

j_gene: TRBJ2-3
v_gene: TRBV6-4
CDR3aa: ASSRLAGGRGDTQY

j_gene: TRBJ2-4
v_gene: TRBV20-1
CDR3aa: SARLQTLHIQY

j_gene: TRBJ2-5
v_gene: TRBV29-1
CDR3aa: SVGLQETQY

j_gene: TRBJ2-5
v_gene: TRBV7-8
CDR3aa: ASSPNLGRETQY

j_gene: TRBJ2-7
v_gene: TRBV10-3
CDR3aa: AISEVGRGRRYEQY

j_gene: TRBJ2-7
v_gene: TRBV28
CDR3aa: ASSLGTSGRAEGY

j_gene: TRBJ1-5
v_gene: TRBV20-1
CDR3aa: SAREPTGFWSNQPQH

j_gene: TRBJ2-6
v_gene: TRBV20-1
CDR3aa: SARALGSGANVLT

j_gene: TRBJ1-2
v_gene: TRBV20-1
CDR3aa: SAARGTGDGYT

j_gene: TRBJ1-5
v_gene: TRBV6-1
CDR3aa: ASYRGNQPQH

j_gene: TRBJ2-7
v_gene: TRBV20-1
CDR3aa: SARGPGTPSSYEQY

j_gene: TRBJ2-2
v_gene: TRBV7-8
CDR3aa: ASSLARVAGETGELF

j_gene: TRBJ2-1
v_gene: TRBV6-1
CDR3aa: ASYKAPSTIEQF

j_gene: TRBJ2-7
v_gene: TRBV20-1
CDR3aa: SARSLTLSYEQY

j_gene: TRBJ1-3
v_gene: TRBV7-9
CDR3aa: ASSLVIGAGSGNTIY

j_gene: TRBJ1-3
v_gene: TRBV19
CDR3aa: ASSIGQGRNTIY

j_gene: TRBJ1-3
v_gene: TRBV15
CDR3aa: ATSRGGGHSGNTIY

j_gene: TRBJ2-2
v_gene: TRBV11-3
CDR3aa: ASSSGGHGGTGELF

j_gene: TRBJ1-1
v_gene: TRBV28
CDR3aa: ASSDIRDNTEAF

j_gene: TRBJ1-2
v_gene: TRBV6-1
CDR3aa: ASSKRQGSDGYT

j_gene: TRBJ1-1
v_gene: TRBV7-2
CDR3aa: ASSSQGAKRAEAF

j_gene: TRBJ2-7
v_gene: TRBV20-1
CDR3aa: SASPVTGIKYEQY

j_gene: TRBJ2-5
v_gene: TRBV19
CDR3aa: ASSISGGRETQY

j_gene: TRBJ1-5
v_gene: TRBV6-2/TRBV6-3
CDR3aa: ASSWDPAVEPQH

j_gene: TRBJ1-5
v_gene: TRBV2
CDR3aa: ASSENLRGNQPQH